This note documents a single TCR beta chain sequence. The antigen remains undetermined. This specimen comes from a study of T cell responses to AZD1222 COVID-19 vaccine. Study observations and caveats: Regions left unmutated in variants are reportedly the target of nearly half of spike-specific TCRs.

The assay was immunoSEQ multiplex PCR, and TCRdb's table has in-frame clones only and misses some. The sample records about 92,000 clones, roughly 93% being singletons. The material sequenced was peripheral blood, taken on day 0 of AZD1222 vaccination. The receptor's source is an adult in good health.

The CDR3 DNA reads TGTGCCAGCAGAACGAATTCACCCCTCCACTTT. Translated: CASRTNSPLHF. V gene TRBV28 combines with J gene TRBJ1-6, with D hard to call. CDR1 and CDR2 (germline): MDHEN, SYDVKM. V was clipped by 6 bases and J by 7 bases, with 4 bases between them. This CDR3 region has 11 residues.